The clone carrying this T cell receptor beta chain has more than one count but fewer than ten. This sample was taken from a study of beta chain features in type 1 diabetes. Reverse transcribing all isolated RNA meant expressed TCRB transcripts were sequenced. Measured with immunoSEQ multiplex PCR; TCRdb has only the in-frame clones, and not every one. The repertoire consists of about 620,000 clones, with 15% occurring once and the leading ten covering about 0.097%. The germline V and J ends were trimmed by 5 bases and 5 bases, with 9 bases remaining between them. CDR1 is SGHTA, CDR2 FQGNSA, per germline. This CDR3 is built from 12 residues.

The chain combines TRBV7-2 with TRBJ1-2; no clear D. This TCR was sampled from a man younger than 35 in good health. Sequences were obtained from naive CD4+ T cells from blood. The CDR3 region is CASSPRSYGYTF. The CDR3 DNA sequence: TGTGCCAGCAGCCCCCGTAGTTATGGCTACACCTTC.